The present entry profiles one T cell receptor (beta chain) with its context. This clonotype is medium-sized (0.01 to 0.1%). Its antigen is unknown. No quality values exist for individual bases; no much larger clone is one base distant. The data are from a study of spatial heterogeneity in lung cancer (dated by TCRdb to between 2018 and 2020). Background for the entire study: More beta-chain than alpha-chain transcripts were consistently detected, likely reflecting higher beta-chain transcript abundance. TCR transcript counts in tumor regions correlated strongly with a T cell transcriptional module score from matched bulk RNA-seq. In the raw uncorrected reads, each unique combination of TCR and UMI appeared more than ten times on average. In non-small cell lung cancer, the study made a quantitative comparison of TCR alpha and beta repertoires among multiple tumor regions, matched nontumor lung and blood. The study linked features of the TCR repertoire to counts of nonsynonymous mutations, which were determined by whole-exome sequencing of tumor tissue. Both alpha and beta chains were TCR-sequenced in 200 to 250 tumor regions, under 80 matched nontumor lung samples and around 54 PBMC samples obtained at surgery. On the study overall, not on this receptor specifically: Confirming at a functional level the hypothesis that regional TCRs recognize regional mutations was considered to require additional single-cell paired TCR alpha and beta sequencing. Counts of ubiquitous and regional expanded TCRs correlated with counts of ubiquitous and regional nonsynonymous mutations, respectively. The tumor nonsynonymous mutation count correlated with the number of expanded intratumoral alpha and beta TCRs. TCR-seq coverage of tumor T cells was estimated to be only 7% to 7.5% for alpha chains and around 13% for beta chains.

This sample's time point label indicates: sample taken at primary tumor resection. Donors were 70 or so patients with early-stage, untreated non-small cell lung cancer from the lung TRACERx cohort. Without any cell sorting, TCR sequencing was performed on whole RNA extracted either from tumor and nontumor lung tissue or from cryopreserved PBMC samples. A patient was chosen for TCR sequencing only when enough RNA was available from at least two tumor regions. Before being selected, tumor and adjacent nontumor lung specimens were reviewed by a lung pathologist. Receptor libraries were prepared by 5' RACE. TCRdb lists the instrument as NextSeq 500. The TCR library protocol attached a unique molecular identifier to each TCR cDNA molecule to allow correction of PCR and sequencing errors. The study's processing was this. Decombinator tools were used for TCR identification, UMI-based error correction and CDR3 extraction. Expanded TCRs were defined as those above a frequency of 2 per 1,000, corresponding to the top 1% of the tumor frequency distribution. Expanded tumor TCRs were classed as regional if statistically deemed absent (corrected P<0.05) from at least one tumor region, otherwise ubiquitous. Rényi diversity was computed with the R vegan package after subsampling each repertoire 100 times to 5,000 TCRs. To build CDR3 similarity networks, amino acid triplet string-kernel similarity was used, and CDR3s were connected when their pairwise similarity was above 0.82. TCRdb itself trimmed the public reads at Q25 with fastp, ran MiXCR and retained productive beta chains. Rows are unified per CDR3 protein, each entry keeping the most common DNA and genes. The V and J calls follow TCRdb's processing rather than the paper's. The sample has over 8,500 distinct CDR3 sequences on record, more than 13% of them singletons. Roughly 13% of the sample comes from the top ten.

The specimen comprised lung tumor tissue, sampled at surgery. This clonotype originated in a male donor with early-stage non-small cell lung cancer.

The CDR3 corresponds to CASRDSGSSYEQYF. The nucleotides are TGTGCCAGCAGAGATAGCGGGTCCTCCTACGAGCAGTACTTC. The chain links TRBV6-5 with TRBJ2-7; 7 middle bases align to TRBD2. Including the terminal cysteine and phenylalanine, the CDR3 comprises 14 residues. Only the CDR3 DNA is retained, 42 bases long and in frame from the first base. The germline V gene sets CDR1 to MNHEY and CDR2 to SVGAGI. V loses 6 bases at its end and J loses 0 bases; junction bases beyond the gene matches: 5.